A selection of T cell receptor beta chains follows, all from one sample in a study of blood T cell dynamics during melanoma immunotherapy. TCRdb keeps only in-frame clones here, not all; method: immunoSEQ multiplex PCR. The table includes about 6,000 clones, just under 80% detected once. The input for sequencing was blood, taken from a patient treated with checkpoint blockade. The receptors originated from a human donor with melanoma. Both conserved end residues are part of each CDR3. D genes are given only for firm matches. Rows may omit the clone size; those that give it use once, few, many or a size class.

TRBD1,TRBJ2-7,14,TRBV19,NA,TGTGCCAGTAGTATGGGGACAGGGGCCTACGAGCAGTACTTC,CASSMGTGAYEQYF
TRBD1,TRBJ1-2,16,TRBV7-9,NA,TGTGCCAGCAGCTCCGAGACGCGTCAGGGGGCCTATGGCTACACCTTC,CASSSETRQGAYGYTF
NA,TRBJ2-3,14,TRBV19,NA,TGTGCCAGTAGTGCAGGGAGCGATAGAGATACGCAGTATTTT,CASSAGSDRDTQYF
TRBD1,TRBJ1-2,13,TRBV4-1,NA,TGCGCCAGCAGCCAAGGGACAGGGATCGGCTACACCTTC,CASSQGTGIGYTF
TRBD2,TRBJ2-1,19,TRBV7-9,few,TGTGCCAGCAGAGGAGGAAGGCTAGCGGGAGGCCCCTCCTACAATGAGCAGTTCTTC,CASRGGRLAGGPSYNEQFF
NA,TRBJ2-3,18,TRBV19,few,TGTGCCAGTAGTATAGTAGGCAGCACCCTTGCCGGCACAGATACGCAGTATTTT,CASSIVGSTLAGTDTQYF
NA,TRBJ2-1,16,TRBV11-2,NA,TGTGCCAGCAGCTTAGTCGGGAGAGGCTCCTACAATGAGCAGTTCTTC,CASSLVGRGSYNEQFF
NA,TRBJ1-1,13,TRBV6-5,NA,TGTGCCAGCAGGGGGAACAGGAACACTGAAGCTTTCTTT,CASRGNRNTEAFF
NA,TRBJ2-7,13,TRBV15,NA,TGTGCCACCAGCAGAAAAGGAGCATACGAGCAGTACTTC,CATSRKGAYEQYF
TRBD1,TRBJ2-7,18,TRBV11-3,NA,TGTGCCAGCAGCTTAAGGTCTGGTGAGGGACAGGGACCCTACGAGCAGTACTTC,CASSLRSGEGQGPYEQYF
NA,TRBJ1-6,12,TRBV18,few,TGTGCCAGCTCACCACCGTCAGGAGCCCTCCACTTT,CASSPPSGALHF
NA,TRBJ1-2,16,TRBV5-1,few,TGCGCCAGCAGCCCCTCTCAGCAGGGTCTCCTCTATGGCTACACCTTC,CASSPSQQGLLYGYTF
TRBD1,TRBJ1-5,15,TRBV5-1,NA,TGCGCCAGCAGCTTACAGGGGGCAAGCAATCAGCCCCAGCATTTT,CASSLQGASNQPQHF
TRBD2,TRBJ2-1,15,TRBV10-2,NA,TGCGCCAGCAGTGATCCCCCGGGAGGGCCGGGTGAGCAGTTCTTC,CASSDPPGGPGEQFF
NA,TRBJ2-4,13,TRBV11-2,NA,TGTGCCAGCAGCTTAGATGCCCAGGGCATTCAGTACTTC,CASSLDAQGIQYF
TRBD1,TRBJ2-4,15,TRBV19,few,TGTGCCAGTAGTGGACAGGATCTAGCCAAAAACATTCAGTACTTC,CASSGQDLAKNIQYF
TRBD1,TRBJ1-1,16,TRBV5-6,NA,TGTGCCAGCAGCCGCCGTGGGACAGTGAATGTCTTCCAAGCTTTCTTT,CASSRRGTVNVFQAFF
NA,TRBJ1-2,15,TRBV5-4,NA,TGTGCCAGCAGCCAAAACCAGGGAGTCAGCTATGGCTACACCTTC,CASSQNQGVSYGYTF
TRBD1,TRBJ1-2,13,TRBV6-5,NA,TGTGCCAGCAGTTGGGACAGGAATAAAGGCTACACCTTC,CASSWDRNKGYTF
NA,TRBJ2-1,15,TRBV6-6,NA,TGTGCCAGCAGTTACTTCTCACTAGCCTACAATGAGCAGTTCTTC,CASSYFSLAYNEQFF
NA,TRBJ1-1,13,TRBV19,few,TGTGCCAGTAGTATAAGAGAGAACACTGAAGCTTTCTTT,CASSIRENTEAFF
NA,TRBJ2-5,17,TRBV7-9,once,TGTGCCAGCAGCTTAGTTGGGGTAGGGACCTCAAGAGAGACCCAGTACTTC,CASSLVGVGTSRETQYF
NA,TRBJ2-1,15,TRBV19,NA,TGTGCCAGTAGTATACCCGACAGATTCTACAATGAGCAGTTCTTC,CASSIPDRFYNEQFF
TRBD1,TRBJ1-1,15,TRBV11-2,NA,TGTGCCAGCAGCTCGGGGGGACAGATAAACACTGAAGCTTTCTTT,CASSSGGQINTEAFF
TRBD1,TRBJ1-2,13,TRBV2,NA,TGTGCCAGCAGTCCCTGGACAGGGGATGGCTACACCTTC,CASSPWTGDGYTF
NA,TRBJ1-3,16,TRBV6-6,NA,TGTGCCAGCAGTTACAAGGGGAAGGGGTCCGGAAACACCATATATTTT,CASSYKGKGSGNTIYF
TRBD1,TRBJ1-4,19,TRBV7-7,NA,TGTGCCAGCAGCTTAGGTCTCGGGGCGAGGGACAGGGTGTCTGAAAAACTGTTTTTT,CASSLGLGARDRVSEKLFF
NA,TRBJ2-2,15,TRBV2,NA,TGTGCCAGCAGAGCGGACACAGCGAACACCGGGGAGCTGTTTTTT,CASRADTANTGELFF
TRBD1,TRBJ2-5,16,TRBV18,NA,TGTGCCAGCTCACCGCCGCAGACAGGGCTGCGGGAGACCCAGTACTTC,CASSPPQTGLRETQYF
NA,TRBJ2-3,16,TRBV5-8,once,TGTGCCAGCAGCTTGGGCCGGGGGCTGCCCACAGATACGCAGTATTTT,CASSLGRGLPTDTQYF